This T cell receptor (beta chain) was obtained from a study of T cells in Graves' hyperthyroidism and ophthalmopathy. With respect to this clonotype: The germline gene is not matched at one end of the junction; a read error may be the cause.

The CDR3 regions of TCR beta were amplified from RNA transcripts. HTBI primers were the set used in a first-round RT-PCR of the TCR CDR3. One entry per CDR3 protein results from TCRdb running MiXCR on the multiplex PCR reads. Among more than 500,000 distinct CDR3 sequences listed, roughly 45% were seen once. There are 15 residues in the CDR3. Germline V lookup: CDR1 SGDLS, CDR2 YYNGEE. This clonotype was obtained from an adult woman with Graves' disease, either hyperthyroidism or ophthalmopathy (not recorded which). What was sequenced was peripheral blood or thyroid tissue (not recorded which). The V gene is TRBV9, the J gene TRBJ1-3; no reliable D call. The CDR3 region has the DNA TGTGCCAGCAGCGTAGTATCAGGCTCTGGGAACACCATATATTTT. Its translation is CASSVVSGSGNTIYF.